Here is one T cell receptor beta chain with its context. Antigen: not known. Germline V gene lookup returns CDR1 LGHNA and CDR2 YSLEER. This CDR3 has 15 amino acids. Trimming took 4 bases from V and 5 from J, leaving 17 bases between them. This specimen comes from a study of cytomegalovirus exposure and HLA in healthy donors. Findings of the study overall: The study flagged approximately 180 TCR beta chains as cytomegalovirus-associated.

60 Vbeta and 13 Jbeta primers were used in PCR. Profiling relied on immunoSEQ multiplex PCR, and the TCRdb table lists in-frame clones only, not all of them. In the table there are fewer than 250,000 clones, about 80% of which are singletons. The sequence was obtained from a male donor in good health and CMV-seronegative. This chain uses TRBV4-3 with TRBJ2-5; a weak D match, TRBD2 (6 bases). The sample comprised PBMCs. The CDR3 region is CASSPLLAAAETQYF. In DNA form, the CDR3 reads TGCGCCAGCAGCCCTCTTTTAGCGGCTGCCGAGACCCAGTACTTC.